The source of this T cell receptor beta chain is a study of blood T cells in healthy people across ages. Alongside a J-beta primer mix, a sample-barcoded 5' primer served in a second PCR lasting roughly 6 to 12 cycles. MiXCR, run by TCRdb on the 5' RACE reads, gives a single entry per CDR3 protein. The table lists 650,000 to 900,000 distinct CDR3 sequences, about 62% of them singletons, with 28% in the top ten. With 4 bases removed from V and 5 bases from J, the gap between germline ends came to 9 bases. CDR3 size: 12 residues. The V gene's germline CDR1 is MGHDK and CDR2 SYGVNS. The rearrangement uses TRBV25-1 and TRBJ2-7; no reliable D call. Sequences were obtained from blood. The sequence was collected from a man aged 30 to 45 in good health. CDR3 loop: CASSVNSDEQYF. The CDR3 DNA is TGTGCCAGCAGTGTAAATTCGGACGAGCAGTACTTC.